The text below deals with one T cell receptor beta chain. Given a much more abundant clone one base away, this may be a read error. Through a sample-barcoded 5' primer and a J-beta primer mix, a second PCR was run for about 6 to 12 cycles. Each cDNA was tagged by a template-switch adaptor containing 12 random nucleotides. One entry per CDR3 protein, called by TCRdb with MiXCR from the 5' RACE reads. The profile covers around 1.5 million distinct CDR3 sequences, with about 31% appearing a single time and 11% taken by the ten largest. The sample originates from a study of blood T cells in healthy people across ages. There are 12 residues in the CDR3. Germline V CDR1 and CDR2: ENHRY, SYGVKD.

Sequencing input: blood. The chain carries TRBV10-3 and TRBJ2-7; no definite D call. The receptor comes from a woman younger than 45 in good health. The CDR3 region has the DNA TGTGGCATCAGTGAGTCTGATTACGAGCAGTACTTC. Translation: CGISESDYEQYF.